The TCR beta chain described here comes from a study of T cell changes during pregnancy in multiple sclerosis (dated by TCRdb to between 2017 and 2020). Some background on the complete study: The study examined how the T cell repertoire changed over the course of pregnancy in women with multiple sclerosis.

To note about this clone: The antigen it binds to is not known. No base qualities exist here, and no much larger clone lies one base off it.

To prepare the library, the immunoSEQ multiplex PCR assay was applied. Held by TCRdb, this immuneACCESS table contains in-frame sequences only and omits some clones. Under half of the omission traces to an unresolved V gene where checked; the cause of the rest is unknown. Present in this sample are 50,000 to 75,000 clones, 85% to 95% of which were seen just once. The ten largest clones take up about 2.8% of the sample. Reading from cysteine to phenylalanine, the CDR3 counts 15 amino acids. Solely the CDR3 DNA is kept, with 45 bases framed from the first base. The germline V gene sets CDR1 to SGDLS and CDR2 to YYNGEE. V gives up 4 bases and J gives up 4 bases, and the segment between their germline ends measures 15 bases.

The sample here was CD8+ T cells from peripheral blood mononuclear cells, taken in the third trimester of pregnancy. The V and J genes are TRBV9 and TRBJ1-5; 5 matching bases give a weak D call of TRBD1. The sequence was obtained from a female donor with multiple sclerosis, enrolled in a pregnancy study. The CDR3 loop reads CASSSFGGVNQPQHF. The DNA sequence is TGTGCCAGCAGCTCTTTCGGGGGAGTGAATCAGCCCCAGCATTTT.